Listed below are T cell receptor beta chains from one sample, sequenced in a study of blood T cell repertoires in COVID-19. TCRdb's table, derived via immunoSEQ multiplex PCR, lists solely in-frame clones and lacks some. Among 150,000 to 200,000 clones listed, roughly three quarters were seen once. The sample was peripheral blood. The receptors come from a woman aged 40 to 50 with COVID-19, enrolled during active disease. The CDR3 runs from the conserved cysteine through the conserved F or W.

len,j_gene,v_gene,CDR3aa
13,TRBJ1-5,TRBV18,CASSPSVNQPQHF
17,TRBJ2-1,TRBV7-6,CASSLKLAGGFYNEQFF
15,TRBJ2-5,TRBV7-2,CASSLARTDPETQYF
14,TRBJ2-7,TRBV7-9,CASSSRSGSYEQYF
15,TRBJ2-2,TRBV5-1,CASSSGGLLAGELFF
13,TRBJ1-1,TRBV25-1,CASRDMVNTEAFF
14,TRBJ1-1,TRBV5-5,CASSSDRANTEAFF
16,TRBJ1-5,TRBV6-6,CASSGGQTGGNQPQHF
14,TRBJ1-4,TRBV5-1,CASSLQPGAEKLFF
18,TRBJ2-3,TRBV10-3,CAISATSGGPGVTDTQYF
12,TRBJ1-1,TRBV5-1,CASSFRDSEAFF
17,TRBJ1-3,TRBV18,CASSPLTGRFSGNTIYF
14,TRBJ2-3,TRBV25-1,CASKKSGGGDTQYF
16,TRBJ2-5,TRBV21-1,CASSKARLVTRETQYF
15,TRBJ2-1,TRBV7-7,CASSLGTSGTNEQFF
14,TRBJ2-5,TRBV20-1,CSASPSGSKETQYF
15,TRBJ1-1,TRBV6-1,CASSEWWGGYTEAFF
14,TRBJ2-3,TRBV12-5,CASGLNRGTDTQYF
12,TRBJ1-1,TRBV30,CAWSPGGTEAFF
13,TRBJ1-1,TRBV3-1/TRBV3-2,CASSQDSDTEAFF
11,TRBJ2-7,TRBV19,CAAGNRWEQYF
17,TRBJ1-2,TRBV9,CASSVATGGYGNYGYTF
15,TRBJ2-1,TRBV6-5,CASRLGQGLYNEQFF
14,TRBJ1-1,TRBV5-1,CASSLDRGRGEAFF
13,TRBJ1-1,TRBV18,CASSRGSNTEAFF
15,TRBJ1-1,TRBV7-9,CASSQRTGGGTEAFF
14,TRBJ2-7,TRBV7-3,CASSPTGTGYEQYF
14,TRBJ2-7,TRBV2,CASRRDITHYEQYF
13,TRBJ1-5,TRBV7-8,CASSRDRPQPQHF
17,TRBJ1-5,TRBV19,CASKAETGTLGNQPQHF
15,TRBJ1-6,TRBV19,CASTTSGSRNSPLHF
16,TRBJ2-3,TRBV9,CASTQRGGSSTDTQYF
14,TRBJ2-3,TRBV6-5,CASYRGQGSDTQYF
14,TRBJ2-3,TRBV13,CASSFPWGGDTQYF
11,TRBJ2-7,TRBV12-3/TRBV12-4,CASSFTREQYF
12,TRBJ1-1,TRBV29-1,CSVVRGRVEAFF
18,TRBJ1-1,TRBV18,CASSPPKGEGARYTEAFF
12,TRBJ1-2,TRBV24-1,CATSGPGGGYTF
15,TRBJ1-2,TRBV5-1,CASSLVGGPDYGYTF
15,TRBJ2-2,TRBV6-5,CASSQTSGATGELFF
15,TRBJ1-2,TRBV25-1,CATGTGRISNYGYTF
15,TRBJ1-5,TRBV5-4,CASSLQGAGNQPQHF
15,TRBJ1-2,TRBV7-2,CASSLDSGSSYGYTF
15,TRBJ1-2,TRBV2,CASTNAMGGLYGYTF
14,TRBJ2-7,TRBV3-1/TRBV3-2,CASSLRDTHVEQYF
13,TRBJ1-2,TRBV12-3/TRBV12-4,CASSFSTGVGYTF
21,TRBJ2-6,TRBV19,CASSIILGTSREASGANVLTF
14,TRBJ1-2,TRBV7-2,CASSSETGNYGYTF
15,TRBJ1-2,TRBV5-1,CASSLSIPGGDGYTF
15,TRBJ1-4,TRBV5-1,CASRKTGGPNEKLFF
15,TRBJ1-3,TRBV7-8,CASSLWDRGENTIYF
13,TRBJ1-1,TRBV4-1,CASSRDRGTEAFF
18,TRBJ1-6,TRBV5-1,CASSRLFGSEGYNSPLHF